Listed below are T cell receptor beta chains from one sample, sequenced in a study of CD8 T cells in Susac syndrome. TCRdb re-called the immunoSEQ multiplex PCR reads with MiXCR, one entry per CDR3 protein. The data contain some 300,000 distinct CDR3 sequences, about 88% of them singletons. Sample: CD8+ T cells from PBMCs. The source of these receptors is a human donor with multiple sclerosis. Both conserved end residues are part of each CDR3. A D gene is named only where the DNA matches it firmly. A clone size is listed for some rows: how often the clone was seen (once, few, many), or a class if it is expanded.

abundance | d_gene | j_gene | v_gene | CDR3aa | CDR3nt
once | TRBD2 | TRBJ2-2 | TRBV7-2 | CASSFELAGGTGELFF | TGTGCCAGCAGCTTCGAACTAGCGGGAGGTACCGGGGAGCTGTTTTTT
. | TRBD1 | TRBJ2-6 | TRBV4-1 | CASSQEEQGRAGANVLTF | TGCGCCAGCAGCCAAGAAGAACAGGGGCGGGCTGGGGCCAACGTCCTGACTTTC
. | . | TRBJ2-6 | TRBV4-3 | CASSQEGSHSGANVLTF | TGCGCCAGCAGCCAAGAGGGGTCACACTCTGGGGCCAACGTCCTGACTTTC
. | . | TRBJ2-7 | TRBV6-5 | CASSFRGHYEQYF | TGTGCCAGCAGTTTCAGGGGTCACTACGAGCAGTACTTC
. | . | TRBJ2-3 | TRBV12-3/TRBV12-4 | CASSRPWDTQYF | TGTGCCAGCAGCCGACCTTGGGATACGCAGTATTTT
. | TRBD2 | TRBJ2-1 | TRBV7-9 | CASSTPGLVQGEQFF | TGTGCCAGCAGCACGCCGGGACTAGTGCAGGGTGAGCAGTTCTTC
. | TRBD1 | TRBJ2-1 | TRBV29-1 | CSVDGDRGHRGVAEQFF | TGCAGCGTTGATGGGGACAGGGGCCACCGCGGGGTTGCTGAGCAGTTCTTC
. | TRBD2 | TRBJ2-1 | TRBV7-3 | CASSSPGGAYNEQFF | TGTGCCAGCAGCTCTCCGGGGGGAGCCTACAATGAGCAGTTCTTC
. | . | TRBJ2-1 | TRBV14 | CASSQGSLWRGFSYEQFF | TGTGCCAGCAGCCAAGGATCTTTGTGGAGGGGGTTTAGTTATGAGCAGTTCTTC
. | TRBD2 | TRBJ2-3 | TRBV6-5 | CDSSYGASGVTDTQYF | TGTGACAGCAGTTACGGGGCTAGCGGGGTCACAGATACGCAGTATTTT